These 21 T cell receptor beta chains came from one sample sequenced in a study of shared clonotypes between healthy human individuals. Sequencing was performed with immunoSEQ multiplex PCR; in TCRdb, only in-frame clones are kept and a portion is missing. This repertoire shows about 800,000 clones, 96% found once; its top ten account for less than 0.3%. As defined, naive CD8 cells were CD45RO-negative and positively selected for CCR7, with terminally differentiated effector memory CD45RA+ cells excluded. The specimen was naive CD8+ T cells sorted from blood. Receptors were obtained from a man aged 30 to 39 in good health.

CDR3 in amino acids: CSVLGLTGVVRHEQYF. The CDR3 DNA reads TGCAGCGTTCTGGGCTTAACAGGCGTCGTAAGGCACGAGCAGTACTTC. The chain recombines TRBV29-1 with TRBJ2-7; a weak D match, TRBD1 (5 bases). In germline, CDR1 is SQVTM, CDR2 ANQGSEA. The CDR3 extends over 16 amino acids. Trimming removed 5 bases at V and 5 bases at J, with 25 bases between.

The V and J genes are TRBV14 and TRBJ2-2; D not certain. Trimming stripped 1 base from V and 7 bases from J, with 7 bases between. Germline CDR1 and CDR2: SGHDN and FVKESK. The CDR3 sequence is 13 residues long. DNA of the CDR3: TGTGCCAGCAGCCAAGTCCTAGGCGGGGAGCTGTTTTTT. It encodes CASSQVLGGELFF. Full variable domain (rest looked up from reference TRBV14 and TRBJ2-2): EAGVTQFPSHSVIEKGQTVTLRCDPISGHDNLYWYRRVMGKEIKFLLHFVKESKQDESGMPNNRFLAERTGGTYSTLKVQPAELEDSGVYFCASSQVLGGELFFGEGSRLTVL.

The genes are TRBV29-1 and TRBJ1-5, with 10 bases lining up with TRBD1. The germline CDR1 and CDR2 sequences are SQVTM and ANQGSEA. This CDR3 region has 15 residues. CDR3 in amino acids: CRTGGDGRSNQPQHF. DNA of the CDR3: TGCAGGACAGGGGGCGACGGTAGAAGCAATCAGCCCCAGCATTTT.

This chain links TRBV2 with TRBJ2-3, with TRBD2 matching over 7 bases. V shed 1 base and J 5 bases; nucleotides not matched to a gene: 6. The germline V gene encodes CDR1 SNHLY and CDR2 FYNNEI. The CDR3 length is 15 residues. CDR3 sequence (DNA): TGTGCCAGCAGTGAAGTTGGCGGGAGCGGAGATACGCAGTATTTT. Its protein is CASSEVGGSGDTQYF.

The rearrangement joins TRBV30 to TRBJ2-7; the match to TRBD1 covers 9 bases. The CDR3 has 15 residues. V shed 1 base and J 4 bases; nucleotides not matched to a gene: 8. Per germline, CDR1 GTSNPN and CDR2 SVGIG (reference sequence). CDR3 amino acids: CAWSGGTGFVYEQYF. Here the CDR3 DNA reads TGTGCCTGGAGTGGGGGGACAGGGTTTGTATACGAGCAGTACTTC.

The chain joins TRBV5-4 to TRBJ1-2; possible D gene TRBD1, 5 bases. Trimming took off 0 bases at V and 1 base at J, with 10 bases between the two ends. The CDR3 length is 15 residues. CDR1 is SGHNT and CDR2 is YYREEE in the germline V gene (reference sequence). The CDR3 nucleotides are TGTGCCAGCAGCTTGGCAACAGGTGATAACTATGGCTACACCTTC. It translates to CASSLATGDNYGYTF.

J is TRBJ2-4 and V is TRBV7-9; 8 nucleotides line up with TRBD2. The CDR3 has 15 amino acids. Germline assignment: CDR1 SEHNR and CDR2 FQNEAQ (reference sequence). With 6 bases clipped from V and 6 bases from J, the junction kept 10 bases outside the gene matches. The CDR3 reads CASSPPTSGGNIQYF. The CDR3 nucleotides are TGTGCCAGCAGTCCCCCCACTAGCGGAGGAAACATTCAGTACTTC.

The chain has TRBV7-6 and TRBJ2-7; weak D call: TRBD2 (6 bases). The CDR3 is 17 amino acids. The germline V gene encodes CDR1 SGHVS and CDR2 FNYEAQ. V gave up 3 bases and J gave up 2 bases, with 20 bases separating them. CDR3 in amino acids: CASSLGQAGSSTYEQYF. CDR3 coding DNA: TGTGCCAGCAGCTTGGGTCAAGCGGGTAGTTCTACCTACGAGCAGTACTTC.

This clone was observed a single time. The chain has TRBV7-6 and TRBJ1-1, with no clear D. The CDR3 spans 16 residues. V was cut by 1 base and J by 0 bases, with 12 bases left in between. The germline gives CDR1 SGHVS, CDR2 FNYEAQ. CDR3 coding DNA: TGTGCCAGCAGCTTAGGCTCTGGGGATGTGAACACTGAAGCTTTCTTT. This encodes CASSLGSGDVNTEAFF.

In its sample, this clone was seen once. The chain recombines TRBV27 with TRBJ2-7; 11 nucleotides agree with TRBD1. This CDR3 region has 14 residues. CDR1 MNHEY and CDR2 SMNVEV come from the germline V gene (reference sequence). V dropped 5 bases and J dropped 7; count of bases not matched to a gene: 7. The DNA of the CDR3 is TGTGCCAGCAGTACCGGACAGGGGGCGCGGGAGCAGTACTTC. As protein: CASSTGQGAREQYF.

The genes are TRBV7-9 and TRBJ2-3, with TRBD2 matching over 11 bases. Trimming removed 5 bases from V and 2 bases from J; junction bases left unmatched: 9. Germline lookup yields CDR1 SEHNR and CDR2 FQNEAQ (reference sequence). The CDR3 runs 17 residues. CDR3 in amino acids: CASSIRTSGRLTDTQYF. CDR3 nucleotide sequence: TGTGCCAGCAGCATTCGGACTAGCGGGCGCCTCACAGATACGCAGTATTTT.

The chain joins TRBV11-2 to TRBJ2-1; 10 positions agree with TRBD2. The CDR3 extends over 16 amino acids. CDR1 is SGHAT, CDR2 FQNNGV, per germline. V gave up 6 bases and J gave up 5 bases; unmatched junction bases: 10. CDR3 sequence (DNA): TGTGCCAGCAGTTTTGTAGCGGGAGGCCTAAACAATGAGCAGTTCTTC. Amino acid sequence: CASSFVAGGLNNEQFF.

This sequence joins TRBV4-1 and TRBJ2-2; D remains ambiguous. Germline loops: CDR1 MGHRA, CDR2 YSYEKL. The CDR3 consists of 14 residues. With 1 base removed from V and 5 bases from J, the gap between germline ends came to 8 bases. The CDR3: CASSQVVGTGELFF. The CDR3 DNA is TGCGCCAGCAGCCAAGTCGTCGGAACCGGGGAGCTGTTTTTT.

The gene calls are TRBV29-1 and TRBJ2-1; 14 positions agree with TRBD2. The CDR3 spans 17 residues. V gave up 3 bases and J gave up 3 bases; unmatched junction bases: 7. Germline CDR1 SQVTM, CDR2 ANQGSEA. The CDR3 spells CSVDGTSGRQYYNEQFF. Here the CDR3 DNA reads TGCAGCGTTGACGGGACTAGCGGGAGACAGTACTACAATGAGCAGTTCTTC.

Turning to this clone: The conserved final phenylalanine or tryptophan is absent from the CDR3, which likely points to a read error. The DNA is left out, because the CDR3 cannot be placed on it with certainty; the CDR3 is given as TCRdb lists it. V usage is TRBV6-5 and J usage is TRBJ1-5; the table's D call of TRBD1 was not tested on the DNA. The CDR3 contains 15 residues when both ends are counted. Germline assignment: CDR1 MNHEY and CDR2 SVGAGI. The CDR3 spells CASSYYVTYFYSTTG.

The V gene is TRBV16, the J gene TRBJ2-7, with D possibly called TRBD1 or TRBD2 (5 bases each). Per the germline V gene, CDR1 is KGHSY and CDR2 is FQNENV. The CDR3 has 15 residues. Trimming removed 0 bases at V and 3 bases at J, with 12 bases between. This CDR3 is CASSQSGTTLYEQYF. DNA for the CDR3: TGTGCCAGCAGCCAATCAGGGACCACCCTCTACGAGCAGTACTTC.

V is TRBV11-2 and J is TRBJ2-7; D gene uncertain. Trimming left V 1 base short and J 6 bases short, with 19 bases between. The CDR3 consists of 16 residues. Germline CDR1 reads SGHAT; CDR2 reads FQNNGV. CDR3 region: CASSLVAIGPSFEQYF. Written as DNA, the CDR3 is TGTGCCAGCAGCTTAGTAGCAATAGGACCGAGCTTCGAGCAGTACTTC.

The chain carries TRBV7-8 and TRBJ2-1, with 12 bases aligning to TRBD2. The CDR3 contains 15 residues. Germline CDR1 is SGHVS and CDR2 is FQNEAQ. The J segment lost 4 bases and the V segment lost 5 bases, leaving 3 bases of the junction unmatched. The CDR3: CASSQTSGRYNEQFF. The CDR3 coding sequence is TGTGCCAGCAGCCAGACTAGCGGGAGATACAATGAGCAGTTCTTC.

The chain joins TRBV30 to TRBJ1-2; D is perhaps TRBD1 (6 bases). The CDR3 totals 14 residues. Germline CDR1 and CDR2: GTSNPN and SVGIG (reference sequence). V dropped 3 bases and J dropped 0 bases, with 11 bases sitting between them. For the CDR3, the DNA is TGTGCCTGGAGACGCAGGGGACCTAACTATGGCTACACCTTC. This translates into CAWRRRGPNYGYTF.

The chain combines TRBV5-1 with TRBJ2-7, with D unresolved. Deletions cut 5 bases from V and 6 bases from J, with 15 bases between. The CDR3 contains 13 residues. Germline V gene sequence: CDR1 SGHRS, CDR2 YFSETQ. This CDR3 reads CASSLSKTTEQYF. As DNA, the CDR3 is TGCGCCAGCAGTTTAAGTAAGACAACCGAGCAGTACTTC.

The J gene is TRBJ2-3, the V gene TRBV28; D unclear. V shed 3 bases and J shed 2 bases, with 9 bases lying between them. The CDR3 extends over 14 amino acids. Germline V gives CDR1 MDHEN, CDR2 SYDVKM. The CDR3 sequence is CASSFQASTDTQYF. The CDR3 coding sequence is TGTGCCAGCAGTTTTCAGGCGTCCACAGATACGCAGTATTTT.